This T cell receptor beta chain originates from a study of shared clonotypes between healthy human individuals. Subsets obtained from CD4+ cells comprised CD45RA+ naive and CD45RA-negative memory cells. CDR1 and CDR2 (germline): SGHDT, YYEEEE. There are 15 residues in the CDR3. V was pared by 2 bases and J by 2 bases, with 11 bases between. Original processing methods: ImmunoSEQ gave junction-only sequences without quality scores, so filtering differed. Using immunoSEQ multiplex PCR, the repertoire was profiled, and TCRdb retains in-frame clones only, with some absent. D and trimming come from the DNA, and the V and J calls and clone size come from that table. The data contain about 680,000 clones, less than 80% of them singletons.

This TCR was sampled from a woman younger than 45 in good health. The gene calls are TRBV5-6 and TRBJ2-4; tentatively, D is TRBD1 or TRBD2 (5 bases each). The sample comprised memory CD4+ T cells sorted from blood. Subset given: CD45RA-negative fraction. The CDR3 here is CASSLEGYSKNIQYF. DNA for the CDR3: TGTGCCAGCAGCTTAGAGGGGTATTCCAAAAACATTCAGTACTTC.